This entry concerns a single TCR beta chain. What it binds is not known. These data originate in a study of T cell responses to AZD1222 COVID-19 vaccine. TCRdb keeps only in-frame clones here, not all; method: immunoSEQ multiplex PCR. The sample has 100,000 to 150,000 clones, more than 85% seen once; the top ten hold approximately 3%. Overall study results and limits: Seropositive AZD1222 recipients at baseline numbered only six or seven. Every sample of the repertoires postdated the peak T cell response. Spike-specific TCR breadth and depth rose after two AZD1222 doses. Clonal diversity was possibly underestimated, and white British individuals and females predominated among donors.

V was trimmed by 0 bases and J by 0 bases, leaving 6 bases between them. CDR3 length: 14 amino acids. Germline V gives CDR1 SGHKS, CDR2 YYEKEE (reference sequence). The receptor was derived from an adult in good health. V and J are TRBV5-5 and TRBJ1-2, with D unclear. The sequencing used peripheral blood, collected on day 0 of AZD1222 vaccination. For the CDR3, the DNA is TGTGCCAGCAGCTTGGACTCGCCTAACTATGGCTACACCTTC. It specifies CASSLDSPNYGYTF.